This T cell receptor beta chain originates from a study of shared clonotypes between healthy human individuals. The CDR3 is 12 residues long. Germline V gives CDR1 MNHEY, CDR2 SMNVEV (reference sequence). Between the trimmed V and J ends, which lost 8 bases and 1 base, there was a span of 9 bases. Study-level results: Rarefaction curves obtained for sorted subsets showed sequencing incomplete despite large depth.

This clone was detected only a few times. Its antigen is as yet unknown. TCRdb's table, derived via immunoSEQ multiplex PCR, lists solely in-frame clones and lacks some. The sample lists about 2.3 million clones, just under 95% occurring once. The sequencing input was naive CD4+ T cells from PBMCs. Subset in this sample: CD45RA+ positively selected. This rearrangement joins TRBV27 to TRBJ2-7; D possibly matches TRBD1 or TRBD2 (5 bases each). The source is a man aged 18-30 years in good health. Some clones in this sample may be carry-over from other donors' samples. The CDR3 region has the DNA TGTGCCAGCCGGGACCAGTCCTACGAGCAGTACTTC. Its protein product is CASRDQSYEQYF.